The 30 T cell receptor beta chains listed next were all sequenced from one sample in a study of graft-versus-host responses after intestinal transplantation. Clones were sequenced by immunoSEQ multiplex PCR, and TCRdb holds only the in-frame ones, with some missing. The sample includes fewer than 25,000 clones, 35% to 50% of them seen just once. Material: alloreactive CD4+ T cells from a mixed lymphocyte reaction culture, obtained before intestinal transplant. Noted subset: CFSE-low proliferating T cells sorted from approximately 6-day pre-transplant mixed lymphocyte reaction (GvH or HvG direction). The source of these receptors is a human patient who received an intestinal transplant.

J is TRBJ2-7 and V is TRBV5-1, with D perhaps matching TRBD1 (6 bases). Germline CDR1 is SGHRS and CDR2 is YFSETQ. The CDR3 sequence is 13 residues long. V gave up 4 bases and J gave up 2 bases, with 10 bases separating them. CDR3 DNA: TGCGCCAGCAGCACAGGGCTCACCTACGAGCAGTACTTC. Its protein product is CASSTGLTYEQYF.

The chain is built from TRBV5-1 and TRBJ1-2, with 7 bases matching TRBD1. The CDR3 has 14 amino acids. With V trimmed by 4 bases and J by 1 base, 4 bases remained unmatched. Germline V gene sequence: CDR1 SGHRS, CDR2 YFSETQ. CDR3 residues: CASSPGQFNYGYTF. DNA of the CDR3: TGCGCCAGCAGCCCGGGACAGTTTAACTATGGCTACACCTTC.

The rearrangement joins TRBV2 to TRBJ2-2; possible D gene TRBD1, 6 bases. The CDR3 sequence is 15 residues long. Germline lookup yields CDR1 SNHLY and CDR2 FYNNEI. V was pared by 6 bases and J by 3 bases, with 14 bases between. In DNA, the CDR3 is TGTGCCAGCAGATACAGGGATAGTCACACCGGGGAGCTGTTTTTT. It yields the protein CASRYRDSHTGELFF.

The CDR3 region has the DNA TGCGCCAGCAGCCAAGTCTTTCCGGGACAGGGCTCTGGGGCCAACGTCCTGACTTTC. Its translation: CASSQVFPGQGSGANVLTF. The rearrangement uses TRBV4-1 and TRBJ2-6, with 9 bases lining up with TRBD1. This CDR3 region has 19 residues. Trimming at V came to 1 base and at J to 0 bases, leaving 7 bases not matched to a gene. CDR1 MGHRA and CDR2 YSYEKL come from the germline V gene.

The table lists this clone with a few counts. J is TRBJ2-5 and V is TRBV9; TRBD2 aligns across 8 bases. The CDR3 consists of 15 residues. The germline V gene encodes CDR1 SGDLS and CDR2 YYNGEE. V was pared by 0 bases and J by 2 bases, with 3 bases of the junction left unmatched. The CDR3 bases are TGTGCCAGCAGCGTAGCGGGAGGGCTACAAGAGACCCAGTACTTC. This codes for CASSVAGGLQETQYF.

V and J are TRBV30 and TRBJ1-1; D perhaps matches TRBD1 (6 bases). With 0 bases removed from V and 0 bases from J, the gap between germline ends came to 14 bases. The germline CDR1 and CDR2 sequences are GTSNPN and SVGIG (reference sequence). This CDR3 has 16 residues. CDR3 region: CAWSVSRTGLNTEAFF. The DNA of the CDR3 is TGTGCCTGGAGTGTATCTCGAACAGGGCTGAACACTGAAGCTTTCTTT.

The sample holds a few counts of this clone. The chain carries TRBV30 and TRBJ1-2, with 9 bases fitting TRBD1. The CDR3 sequence is 12 residues long. With 2 bases clipped from V and 6 bases from J, the junction kept 1 base outside the gene matches. CDR1 GTSNPN and CDR2 SVGIG come from the germline V gene (reference sequence). The CDR3 is CAWSRTGDGYTF. CDR3 in DNA: TGTGCCTGGAGTAGGACAGGGGATGGCTACACCTTC.

This clone showed up just a few times. The chain employs TRBV27 and TRBJ2-5; TRBD1 aligns across 11 bases. The CDR3 is made up of 13 amino acids. Unmatched junction bases numbered 3, after V lost 3 bases and J lost 9 bases. Germline CDR1 reads MNHEY; CDR2 reads SMNVEV (reference sequence). The CDR3 loop reads CASSLWDRGSQYF. The CDR3 DNA follows: TGTGCCAGCAGTTTGTGGGACAGGGGGTCCCAGTACTTC.

The gene calls are TRBV6-5 and TRBJ1-2; D remains ambiguous. The ends were cut back, 5 bases at V and 5 bases at J, with 12 bases in the middle. CDR3 length: 13 amino acids. Germline V gene lookup returns CDR1 MNHEY and CDR2 SVGAGI. In DNA, the CDR3 is TGTGCCAGCAGTGAAGAGGGTTTTTATGGCTACACCTTC. Its translation: CASSEEGFYGYTF.

The chain employs TRBV6-6 and TRBJ2-1; 7 bases line up with TRBD1. Germline V gene data show CDR1 as MNHNY and CDR2 as SVGAGI (reference sequence). The CDR3 is 13 residues long. Losses at the gene ends were 0 bases for V and 10 bases for J; bases not matched to a gene: 3. CDR3 bases: TGTGCCAGCAGTTACTCGACAGGGACCGAGCAGTTCTTC. Translated, it gives CASSYSTGTEQFF.

This clone was detected only a few times. The chain couples TRBV14 to TRBJ2-7, with 9 bases fitting TRBD1. The CDR3 spans 15 residues. Germline CDR1 and CDR2: SGHDN and FVKESK. With V trimmed by 3 bases and J by 9 bases, 12 bases remained unmatched. In nucleotides, the CDR3 is TGTGCCAGCAGCCAGGACAGGGGTCGGTCGTCAGTGCAGTACTTC. Protein sequence: CASSQDRGRSSVQYF.

The J gene is TRBJ1-5, the V gene TRBV18; D not certain. Looked up from germline, CDR1 is KGHSH and CDR2 is LQKENI. Trimming shortened V by 3 bases and J by 0 bases, and 6 bases separated the two germline ends. The CDR3 extends over 14 amino acids. CDR3 in amino acids: CASSPTYSNQPQHF. CDR3 coding DNA: TGTGCCAGCTCACCGACATATAGCAATCAGCCCCAGCATTTT. The variable domain in full, with the rest retrieved from reference TRBV18 and TRBJ1-5, is NAGVMQNPRHLVRRRGQEARLRCSPMKGHSHVYWYRQLPEEGLKFMVYLQKENIIDESGMPKERFSAEFPKEGPSILRIQQVVRGDSAAYFCASSPTYSNQPQHFGDGTRLSIL.

The V call is TRBV2, the J call TRBJ1-1; tentative D call: TRBD1 (6 bases). Trimming took 6 bases from V and 4 from J, leaving 15 bases between them. The V gene's germline CDR1 is SNHLY and CDR2 FYNNEI. The CDR3 consists of 14 residues. The CDR3 coding sequence is TGTGCCAGCAGGCTTAGCAGGGGTGGCACTGAAGCTTTCTTT. Its translation: CASRLSRGGTEAFF.

The chain uses TRBV6-5 and TRBJ2-1; no reliable D call. CDR3 length: 15 residues. Trimming took off 2 bases at V and 7 bases at J, with 15 bases between the two ends. In germline, CDR1 is MNHEY, CDR2 SVGAGI. The CDR3 nucleotides are TGTGCCAGCAGTTACCCGCTCTTCAGGATTAATGAGCAGTTCTTC. Encoded protein: CASSYPLFRINEQFF.

The chain uses TRBV9 and TRBJ1-6, with 7 nucleotides matching TRBD1. CDR3 length: 15 amino acids. Trimming at V came to 3 bases and at J to 7 bases, leaving 7 bases not matched to a gene. The V gene's germline CDR1 is SGDLS and CDR2 YYNGEE. CDR3 sequence: CASSARQGGNSPLHF. CDR3 nucleotides: TGTGCCAGCAGCGCGAGACAGGGCGGGAATTCACCCCTCCACTTT.

J is TRBJ2-5 and V is TRBV6-5; D possibly corresponds to TRBD2 (5 bases). Germline lookup yields CDR1 MNHEY and CDR2 SVGAGI. The CDR3 totals 13 residues. V lost 2 bases to trimming and J lost 5 bases, with 9 bases between them. In DNA form, the CDR3 reads TGTGCCAGCAGTTACACCGGGGTGGAGACCCAGTACTTC. As protein: CASSYTGVETQYF.

This rearrangement joins TRBV7-6 to TRBJ2-1, with 11 bases lining up with TRBD2. The CDR3 loop spans 12 amino acids. V lost 9 bases, J lost 8 bases, and 3 bases stayed unmatched. Germline-derived CDR1 and CDR2 are SGHVS and FNYEAQ. The CDR3 bases are TGTGCCAGTAGCGGGGGGGGTGATGAGCAGTTCTTC. It yields the protein CASSGGGDEQFF.

This chain joins TRBV9 and TRBJ2-1; weak D call: TRBD1 (5 bases). The V gene's germline CDR1 is SGDLS and CDR2 YYNGEE. CDR3 length: 17 amino acids. V lost 0 bases and J lost 7, with 20 bases in between. CDR3 in DNA: TGTGCCAGCAGCGTAGGTAGGGGTCGGGCGGTGAAAAATGAGCAGTTCTTC. Translation: CASSVGRGRAVKNEQFF.

This clone was seen more than once but under ten times. The gene calls are TRBV5-8 and TRBJ2-1, with D possibly being TRBD2 (7 bases). Germline lookup yields CDR1 SGHTS and CDR2 YDEGEE. The V end was cut by 7 bases, the J end by 6 bases, with 23 bases between. The length of the CDR3 is 16 residues. As DNA, the CDR3 is TGTGCCAGCGGATTCTATAAGGGGGGGGGCCTCAATGAGCAGTTCTTC. It specifies CASGFYKGGGLNEQFF.

The chain links TRBV7-2 to TRBJ1-5; D not certain. V dropped 5 bases and J dropped 1 base, with 15 bases sitting between them. CDR3 length: 16 residues. Germline V gene sequence: CDR1 SGHTA, CDR2 FQGNSA. The CDR3 region is CASSQMGPGSNQPQHF. For the CDR3, the DNA is TGTGCCAGCAGCCAAATGGGCCCTGGGAGCAATCAGCCCCAGCATTTT.

This clone appeared a few times. This chain joins TRBV7-2 and TRBJ1-1; 7 nucleotides line up with TRBD1. The trim removed 5 bases at V and 4 bases at J, leaving 10 bases unmatched. Germline values: CDR1 SGHTA, CDR2 FQGNSA. The CDR3 consists of 15 residues. The CDR3 coding sequence is TGTGCCAGCAGCGCCCAAGGGGGCTATGGCACTGAAGCTTTCTTT. Protein sequence: CASSAQGGYGTEAFF.

This clone was picked up one time. The sample carries other DNA sequences with the same CDR3. The V and J genes are TRBV6-1 and TRBJ1-1; 12 bases match TRBD1. The CDR3 runs to 14 residues. V dropped 6 bases and J dropped 4; count of bases not matched to a gene: 3. CDR1 is MNHNS, CDR2 SASEGT, per germline. The DNA for the CDR3 is TGTGCCAGCAGGGGGACAGGGGGCTTCACTGAAGCTTTCTTT. Residues: CASRGTGGFTEAFF.

This clone turned up a few times. The V gene is TRBV7-9, the J gene TRBJ2-1, with 12 bases matching TRBD2. With 3 bases clipped from V and 9 bases from J, the junction kept 6 bases outside the gene matches. CDR1 is SEHNR, CDR2 FQNEAQ, per germline (reference sequence). There are 15 residues in the CDR3. Here the CDR3 reads CASSLVLAGGGEQFF. In DNA form, the CDR3 reads TGTGCCAGCAGCTTGGTGCTAGCGGGAGGGGGTGAGCAGTTCTTC.

This clone was detected a few times. The CDR3 DNA reads as TGTGCCAGCAGCCCAGACAGGGGGCGTAATTCACCCCTCCACTTT. It yields the protein CASSPDRGRNSPLHF. The chain recombines TRBV6-6 with TRBJ1-6, with 10 bases aligning to TRBD1. This CDR3 comprises 15 residues. Unmatched junction bases numbered 5, after V lost 6 bases and J lost 6 bases. Germline CDR1 MNHNY, CDR2 SVGAGI (reference sequence).

The table lists this clone with a few counts. The chain joins TRBV20-1 to TRBJ2-7; D is possibly TRBD1 (6 bases). The CDR3 loop spans 11 amino acids. The ends were cut back, 5 bases at V and 10 bases at J, with 15 bases in the middle. Germline V lookup: CDR1 DFQATT, CDR2 SNEGSKA (reference sequence). CDR3 loop: CSAVRGYIQYF. The CDR3 bases are TGCAGTGCTGTTAGGGGGTATATTCAGTACTTC.

The chain couples TRBV10-2 to TRBJ2-7; 7 nucleotides match TRBD2. This CDR3 comprises 11 residues. Germline-derived CDR1 and CDR2 are WSHSY and SAAADI. The V gene end was trimmed by 4 bases and the J gene end by 6 bases; junction bases not matched to a gene: 0. The CDR3 reads CASSGLAEQYF. Here the CDR3 DNA reads TGCGCCAGCAGTGGACTAGCCGAGCAGTACTTC.

This chain joins TRBV5-1 and TRBJ1-2; maybe TRBD1 (5 bases). V dropped 0 bases and J dropped 5 bases, with 17 bases sitting between them. The CDR3 runs to 16 residues. Per germline, CDR1 SGHRS and CDR2 YFSETQ. The chain's CDR3 is CASSLADLSQGYGYTF. CDR3 nucleotides: TGCGCCAGCAGCTTGGCCGACCTTTCGCAGGGATATGGCTACACCTTC.

The V gene is TRBV7-2, the J gene TRBJ1-1, with TRBD1 identical over 7 bases. The CDR3 spans 16 residues. Trimming removed 1 base from V and 0 bases from J; junction bases left unmatched: 5. Germline V gene data show CDR1 as SGHTA and CDR2 as FQGNSA. The CDR3 spells CASSLGTGRMNTEAFF. DNA of the CDR3: TGTGCCAGCAGCTTAGGGACAGGCAGAATGAACACTGAAGCTTTCTTT.

The CDR3 DNA follows: TGTGCCAGCAGCCGCAGGGGGCATAATTCACCCCTCCACTTT. Protein: CASSRRGHNSPLHF. The chain joins TRBV6-5 to TRBJ1-6; 8 bases align to TRBD1. The CDR3 runs to 14 residues. From germline, CDR1 is MNHEY and CDR2 SVGAGI. With 6 bases clipped from V and 5 bases from J, the junction kept 3 bases outside the gene matches.

A few counts support this clone. The chain joins TRBV6-5 to TRBJ1-1, with D unresolved. This CDR3 is 12 amino acids long. The V and J ends lost 4 bases and 4 bases respectively, with 7 bases between them. Germline V gives CDR1 MNHEY, CDR2 SVGAGI. The CDR3 protein is CASSFAVTEAFF. The CDR3 DNA reads as TGTGCCAGCAGTTTCGCGGTCACTGAAGCTTTCTTT.